The 27 T cell receptor beta chains reported below all come from one sample, sequenced in a study of blood T cells in healthy people across ages. A J-beta primer mix and a sample-barcoded 5' primer were used in a second PCR of roughly 7 to 12 cycles. TCRdb reanalysed the 5' RACE reads using MiXCR and keeps one entry per CDR3 protein. The sample carries about 720,000 distinct CDR3 sequences, about 20% recorded once. Sequenced: blood. These receptors all stem from a man aged 65-85 years in good health.

V usage is TRBV20-1 and J usage is TRBJ2-1; D might be TRBD2 (7 bases). Germline V gene lookup returns CDR1 DFQATT and CDR2 SNEGSKA (reference sequence). V was cut by 3 bases and J by 2 bases, with 14 bases left in between. CDR3 length: 15 residues. DNA for the CDR3: TGCAGTGCTAGTGCGCGGGGGCCCCCCTACAATGAGCAGTTCTTC. Its translation is CSASARGPPYNEQFF.

The V call is TRBV20-1, the J call TRBJ1-2, with unresolved D. The CDR3 sequence is 14 residues long. V was trimmed by 7 bases and J by 2 bases, leaving 17 bases between them. Per the germline V gene, CDR1 is DFQATT and CDR2 is SNEGSKA (reference sequence). CDR3 loop: CSVDRTSENYGYTF. As DNA, the CDR3 is TGCAGTGTCGACCGCACCAGCGAGAACTATGGCTACACCTTC.

The rearrangement links TRBV7-2 to TRBJ1-4; D might be TRBD1 (6 bases). From germline, CDR1 is SGHTA and CDR2 FQGNSA. This CDR3 is 13 amino acids long. Trimming removed 5 bases at V and 4 bases at J, with 8 bases between. This CDR3 is CASSRTVNEKLFF. In DNA form, the CDR3 reads TGTGCCAGCAGCAGGACAGTTAATGAAAAACTGTTTTTT.

The J gene is TRBJ1-1, the V gene TRBV12-3 or TRBV12-4; the D is unclear. The CDR3 is 15 residues long. Trimming removed 5 bases at V and 5 bases at J, with 18 bases between. Here the CDR3 DNA reads TGTGCCAGCAGTCGAATTGGACCGCCACGAACTGAAGCTTTCTTT. It encodes CASSRIGPPRTEAFF.

Worth noting for this clonotype: One junction end disagrees with the germline gene, perhaps due to a read error. The genes are TRBV20-1 and TRBJ2-7, with TRBD1 as a possible D gene (6 bases). The closer fit of TRBJ2-5 to the DNA end suggests the J call may be wrong. Per germline, CDR1 DFQATT and CDR2 SNEGSKA (reference sequence). The CDR3 is made up of 18 amino acids. The CDR3 spells CSAGDWSTGQTLGETQYF. CDR3 in DNA: TGCAGTGCTGGAGATTGGTCAACGGGACAAACTCTTGGGGAGACCCAGTACTTC.

About this clonotype: One end of the junction varies from germline; a read error may be responsible. The CDR3 DNA is TGTGCCAGCAGCCAGGAGGGGGCTGGTGGCTATGGCTGCACCTTC. This gives the protein CASSQEGAGGYGCTF. The V call is TRBV7-9, the J call TRBJ1-2; 7 bases are a match to TRBD1. This CDR3 region has 15 residues. Per germline, CDR1 SEHNR and CDR2 FQNEAQ (reference sequence).

This clonotype showed up just a few times. The genes are TRBV12-3 or TRBV12-4 and TRBJ1-3; tentatively, D is TRBD1 (5 bases). Trimming cost V 3 bases and J 3 bases, with 12 bases left between them. CDR3 length equals 15 residues. This CDR3 reads CASSFGGAGGNTIYF. In DNA form, the CDR3 reads TGTGCCAGCAGTTTCGGAGGGGCCGGTGGAAACACCATATATTTT.

This clonotype appeared a few times. This chain joins TRBV5-1 and TRBJ1-2; D remains unclear. Germline CDR1 reads SGHRS; CDR2 reads YFSETQ. CDR3 length: 15 amino acids. V lost 0 bases and J lost 2, with 11 bases in between. The CDR3: CASSLEPLPNYGYTF. The CDR3 DNA follows: TGCGCCAGCAGCTTGGAACCGCTCCCCAACTATGGCTACACCTTC.

This clonotype was detected a few times. The chain has TRBV20-1 and TRBJ2-3; tentative D call: TRBD1 (6 bases). The germline V and J ends were trimmed by 1 base and 5 bases, with 10 bases remaining between them. CDR1 and CDR2 (germline): DFQATT, SNEGSKA (reference sequence). There are 13 residues in the CDR3. The CDR3 here is CSARGEQGDTQYF. Written as DNA, the CDR3 is TGCAGTGCTAGAGGCGAACAGGGAGATACGCAGTATTTT.

The genes are TRBV29-1 and TRBJ2-2, with D possibly being TRBD1 (6 bases). This CDR3 comprises 13 residues. Germline assignment: CDR1 SQVTM and CDR2 ANQGSEA. Deletions cut 3 bases from V and 1 base from J, with 6 bases between. The CDR3 protein is CSVEGQNTGELFF. The CDR3, as DNA: TGCAGCGTTGAGGGACAGAACACCGGGGAGCTGTTTTTT.

This clonotype was seen a few times. This chain joins TRBV20-1 and TRBJ2-7; no reliable D call. V gave up 5 bases and J gave up 0 bases, with 11 bases separating them. Germline-derived CDR1 and CDR2 are DFQATT and SNEGSKA (reference sequence). The CDR3 sequence is 13 residues long. DNA for the CDR3: TGCAGTGCTGGTAGGGCTGACTCCTACGAGCAGTACGTC. This sequence encodes CSAGRADSYEQYV.

The chain carries TRBV4-2 and TRBJ2-5; D not resolved. Germline V lookup: CDR1 LGHNA, CDR2 YNFKEQ. This CDR3 is built from 16 residues. Trimming removed 4 bases from V and 3 bases from J, with 18 bases in between. CDR3 sequence: CASSPSLPGREETQYF. The CDR3 DNA follows: TGTGCCAGCAGCCCGTCCCTCCCAGGAAGGGAAGAGACCCAGTACTTC.

V gene TRBV6-1 combines with J gene TRBJ2-2, with D perhaps matching TRBD2 (5 bases). Germline V gene data show CDR1 as MNHNS and CDR2 as SASEGT. V lost 7 bases to trimming and J lost 7 bases, with 13 bases between them. The CDR3 is made up of 13 amino acids. The CDR3 DNA sequence: TGTGCCAGCACGACTATTTTGTTCGGGGAGCTGTTTTTT. Translating it yields CASTTILFGELFF.

This clonotype was seen more than once but under ten times. V is TRBV29-1 and J is TRBJ2-1; 9 nucleotides agree with TRBD2. CDR1 is SQVTM, CDR2 ANQGSEA, per germline. The CDR3 is 16 amino acids. Trimming removed 2 bases from V and 7 bases from J; junction bases left unmatched: 12. The DNA of the CDR3 is TGCAGCGTTGAATCACCGGGGACTAGCTTTATGAATGAGCAGTTCTTC. Protein product: CSVESPGTSFMNEQFF.

The V call is TRBV3-1, the J call TRBJ1-1, with D perhaps TRBD1 (6 bases). Looked up from germline, CDR1 is LGHDT and CDR2 is YNNKEL (reference sequence). Deletions cut 1 base from V and 6 bases from J, with 15 bases between. The CDR3 runs to 15 residues. In DNA, the CDR3 is TGTGCCAGCAGCCAAGTACCCCGGGGGCTTGCTGAAGCTTTCTTT. Encoded protein: CASSQVPRGLAEAFF.

V usage is TRBV6-5 and J usage is TRBJ2-5, with TRBD1 matching 7 bases. The CDR3 is 16 amino acids. Germline CDR1 and CDR2: MNHEY and SVGAGI. V lost 0 bases and J lost 5; bases outside the gene matches: 9. The CDR3 DNA follows: TGTGCCAGCAGTTACTCGGCTACAGGGGCGAGGGAGACCCAGTACTTC. Its protein product is CASSYSATGARETQYF.

This clonotype has just a few counts. One end of the junction fails to match germline, which may point to a read error. The chain carries TRBV28 and TRBJ1-1; D unresolved. CDR3 length: 14 residues. Germline lookup yields CDR1 MDHEN and CDR2 SYDVKM. CDR3 in amino acids: CASSFRRRNTEAFF. CDR3 bases: TGTGCCAGCAGTTTTCGTAGACGGAACACCGAAGCTTTCTTT.

In this sample, this clonotype turned up a few times. The V call is TRBV6-6, the J call TRBJ1-2, with 8 bases that match TRBD1. Germline V lookup: CDR1 MNHNY, CDR2 SVGAGI (reference sequence). V shed 2 bases and J 6 bases; nucleotides not matched to a gene: 5. There are 14 residues in the CDR3. The DNA for the CDR3 is TGTGCCAGCAGTTACGTAACAGGGGGTGATGGCTACACCTTC. Amino acid sequence: CASSYVTGGDGYTF.

V is TRBV24-1 and J is TRBJ2-1; D ambiguous. V dropped 3 bases and J dropped 7 bases, with 9 bases sitting between them. Germline loops: CDR1 KGHDR, CDR2 SFDVKD. This CDR3 has 13 amino acids. The CDR3 region has the DNA TGTGCCACCAGTGATCCCATCCAGAATGAGCAGTTCTTC. Its protein is CATSDPIQNEQFF.

The chain links TRBV5-1 to TRBJ1-1; unclear D gene. This CDR3 is 13 amino acids long. CDR1 is SGHRS and CDR2 is YFSETQ in the germline V gene. V lost 0 bases to trimming and J lost 3 bases, with 6 bases between them. The CDR3 reads CASSLGRYTEAFF. CDR3 DNA: TGCGCCAGCAGCTTGGGAAGGTACACTGAAGCTTTCTTT.

This clonotype was seen repeatedly, ten times or more. This chain links TRBV20-1 with TRBJ2-5; D uncertain. The CDR3 has 11 residues. CDR1 is DFQATT, CDR2 SNEGSKA, per germline (reference sequence). The V and J ends lost 6 bases and 5 bases respectively, with 10 bases between them. The CDR3 is CSALEQETQYF. The CDR3 region has the DNA TGCAGTGCCCTAGAACAGGAGACCCAGTACTTC.

This clonotype was counted only a few times. The chain recombines TRBV11-2 with TRBJ2-5; tentatively, D is TRBD1 (5 bases). Between the trimmed V and J ends, which lost 4 bases and 4 bases, there was a span of 13 bases. Germline CDR1 and CDR2: SGHAT and FQNNGV. The length of the CDR3 is 14 residues. CDR3 loop: CASSWQGPTETQYF. The DNA of the CDR3 is TGTGCCAGCAGCTGGCAGGGCCCTACAGAGACCCAGTACTTC.

This clonotype was seen at least ten times. The J gene is TRBJ1-1, the V gene TRBV6-5; possible D gene TRBD1, 5 bases. The germline V gene has CDR1 MNHEY and CDR2 SVGAGI. CDR3 length: 18 residues. V lost 1 base and J lost 1, with 19 bases in between. The CDR3 sequence: CASSYYGSLGAENTEAFF. CDR3 in DNA: TGTGCCAGCAGTTACTACGGGAGTCTCGGGGCGGAGAACACTGAAGCTTTCTTT.

Note on this clonotype: At one of its ends the junction is not consistent with the germline gene, which may arise from a read error. The chain uses TRBV4-2 and TRBJ1-2, with 7 bases identical to TRBD1. The CDR3 runs 15 residues. Germline V gene lookup returns CDR1 LGHNA and CDR2 YNFKEQ. The CDR3 sequence is CASSKDRGDSQGYTF. The CDR3 region has the DNA TGTGCCAGCAGCAAAGATAGAGGGGACAGCCAAGGCTACACCTTC.

This clonotype came up many times. This chain joins TRBV20-1 and TRBJ2-3, with 8 positions matching TRBD2. Germline-derived CDR1 and CDR2 are DFQATT and SNEGSKA (reference sequence). The CDR3 spans 13 residues. Germline trimming cut 4 bases from V and 1 base from J; bases unmatched to any gene: 1. The CDR3 sequence is CSATTSGTDTQYF. The CDR3 bases are TGCAGTGCTACGACTAGCGGCACAGATACGCAGTATTTT.

The gene calls are TRBV7-9 and TRBJ2-7; no clear D gene. This CDR3 has 13 residues. Trimming took 2 bases from V and 2 from J, leaving 7 bases between them. Germline V gene sequence: CDR1 SEHNR, CDR2 FQNEAQ (reference sequence). Written as DNA, the CDR3 is TGTGCCAGCAGCTTACGGGCGACCTACGAGCAGTACTTC. Its translation: CASSLRATYEQYF.

The V and J genes are TRBV5-6 and TRBJ2-1; 8 bases agree with TRBD2. CDR1 and CDR2 from the germline V gene are SGHDT and YYEEEE. The length of the CDR3 is 19 residues. The trim removed 4 bases at V and 5 bases at J, leaving 20 bases unmatched. The CDR3 DNA reads as TGTGCCAGCAGCCCCGGGACTAGAGAGTTTATAGCAAAAGACAATGAGCAGTTCTTC. Translated: CASSPGTREFIAKDNEQFF.